This T cell receptor (beta chain) was identified in a study of shared clonotypes between healthy human individuals. Study outcomes and limitations: When compared with the clonotypes that were shared by all four sorted-subset donors, the non-shared clonotypes turned out to have lower generation probabilities.

CD45RO negativity and positive selection for CCR7 defined naive CD8 cells, a population that excluded terminally differentiated effector memory CD45RA+ cells. With regard to this clone: Its target is not known. At the DNA level, this CDR3 is encoded by other sequences in the same sample as well.

Several immunoSEQ 96-well plates shared each subset's DNA, each plate a replicate. Replicate sorted-subset PCRs were loaded with around 200 ng DNA, 31,000 or so T cell genomes. Profiling relied on immunoSEQ multiplex PCR, and the TCRdb table lists in-frame clones only, not all of them. The profile shows around 600,000 clones, roughly 96% of them singletons. The germline gives CDR1 SGHVS, CDR2 FQNEAQ. The CDR3 has 13 residues. Germline trimming cut 1 base from V and 4 bases from J; bases unmatched to any gene: 0. The sequenced sample was naive CD8+ T cells sorted from blood. The V and J genes are TRBV7-8 and TRBJ2-7, with TRBD1 identical over 8 bases. This TCR derives from a woman aged 25-40 years in good health. CDR3 amino acids: CASSLDRGYEQYF. The CDR3 coding sequence is TGTGCCAGCAGCTTAGACAGGGGGTACGAGCAGTACTTC.